This T cell receptor (beta chain) was sequenced in a study of cytotoxic CD8 clonotypes in ibrutinib-treated CLL. Whole-study context: Across samples, productive templates numbered approximately 250,000 and productive rearrangements reached 80,000 to 100,000 on average.

As to this clone: Antigen specificity is unknown.

TCRdb keeps only in-frame clones here, not all; method: immunoSEQ multiplex PCR. The sample yields 73,000 or so clones, approximately 71% seen once. Study observations and caveats: Among the clonotypes, public ones were uncommon and contracted or held stable on treatment. Exceeding age-matched healthy donors, baseline clonality also tracked the counts of circulating CD8+ T cells. Sampling of sustained-remission and progressing patients occurred at differing times.

The sequencing used PBMCs, collected after 12 months of ibrutinib treatment. The receptor was isolated from a human donor with chronic lymphocytic leukemia.

CDR3: CASSQAAGGTSPLHF. CDR3 in DNA: TGTGCCAGCAGCCAAGCGGCAGGGGGCACTTCACCCCTCCACTTT. J is TRBJ1-6 and V is TRBV7-2; TRBD1 matches 8 bases. Germline V CDR1 and CDR2: SGHTA, FQGNSA. This CDR3 has 15 amino acids. Trimming cost V 5 bases and J 9 bases; bases outside gene matches: 9.